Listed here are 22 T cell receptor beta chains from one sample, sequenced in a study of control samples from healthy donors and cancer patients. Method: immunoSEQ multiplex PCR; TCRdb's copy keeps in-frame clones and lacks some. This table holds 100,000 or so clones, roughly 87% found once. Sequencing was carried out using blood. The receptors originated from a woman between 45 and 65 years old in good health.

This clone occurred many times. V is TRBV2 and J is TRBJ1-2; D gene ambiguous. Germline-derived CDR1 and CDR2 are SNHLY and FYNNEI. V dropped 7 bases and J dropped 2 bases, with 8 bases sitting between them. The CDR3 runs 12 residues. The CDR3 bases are TGTGCCAGCACCAGACAAAACTATGGCTACACCTTC. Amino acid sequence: CASTRQNYGYTF.

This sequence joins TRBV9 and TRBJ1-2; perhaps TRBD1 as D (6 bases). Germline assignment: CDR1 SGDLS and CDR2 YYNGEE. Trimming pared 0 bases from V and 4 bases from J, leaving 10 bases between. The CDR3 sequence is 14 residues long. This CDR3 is CASSVAGGGYGYTF. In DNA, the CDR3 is TGTGCCAGCAGCGTAGCCGGGGGCGGCTATGGCTACACCTTC. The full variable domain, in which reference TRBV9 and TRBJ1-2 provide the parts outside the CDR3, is DSGVTQTPKHLITATGQRVTLRCSPRSGDLSVYWYQQSLDQGLQFLIQYYNGEERAKGNILERFSAQQFPDLHSELNLSSLELGDSALYFCASSVAGGGYGYTFGSGTRLTVV.

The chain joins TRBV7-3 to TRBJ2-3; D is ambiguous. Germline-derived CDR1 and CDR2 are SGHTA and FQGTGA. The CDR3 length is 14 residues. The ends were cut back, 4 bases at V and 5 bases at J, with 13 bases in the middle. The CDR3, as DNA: TGTGCCAGCAGCTACAAACCGGATGGAGATACGCAGTATTTT. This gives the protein CASSYKPDGDTQYF.

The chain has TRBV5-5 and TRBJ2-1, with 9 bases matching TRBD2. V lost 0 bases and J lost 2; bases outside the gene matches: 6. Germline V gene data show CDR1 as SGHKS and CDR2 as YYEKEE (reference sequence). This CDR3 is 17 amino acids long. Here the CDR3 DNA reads TGTGCCAGCAGCTTGGGTGTAGCGGGAGCTGCCTACAATGAGCAGTTCTTC. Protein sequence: CASSLGVAGAAYNEQFF.

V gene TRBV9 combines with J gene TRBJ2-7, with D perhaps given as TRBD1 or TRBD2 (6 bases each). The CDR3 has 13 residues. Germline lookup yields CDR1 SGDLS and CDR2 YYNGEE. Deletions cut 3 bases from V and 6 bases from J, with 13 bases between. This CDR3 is CASSGGAGIEQYF. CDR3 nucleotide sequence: TGTGCCAGCAGCGGGGGGGCTGGGATCGAGCAGTACTTC.

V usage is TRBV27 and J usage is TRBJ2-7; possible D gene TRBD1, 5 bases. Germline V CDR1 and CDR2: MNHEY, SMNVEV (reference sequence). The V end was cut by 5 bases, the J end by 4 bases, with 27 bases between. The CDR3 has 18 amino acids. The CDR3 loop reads CASSPSSYMLGPSYEQYF. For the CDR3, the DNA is TGTGCCAGCAGTCCCTCCTCTTATATGCTGGGGCCTTCTTACGAGCAGTACTTC.

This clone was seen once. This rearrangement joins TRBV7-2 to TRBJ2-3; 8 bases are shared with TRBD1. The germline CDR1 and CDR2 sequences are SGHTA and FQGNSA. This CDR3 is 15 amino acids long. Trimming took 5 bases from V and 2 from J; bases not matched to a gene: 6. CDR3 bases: TGTGCCAGCAGCCCGACACAGGGGGACACAGATACGCAGTATTTT. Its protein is CASSPTQGDTDTQYF.

The CDR3 DNA reads as TGTGCCAGCAGTTATGAATACAATGAGCAGTTCTTC. Residues: CASSYEYNEQFF. The chain links TRBV6-2 or TRBV6-3 to TRBJ2-1; D gene ambiguous. V was cut by 3 bases and J by 4 bases, with 4 bases left in between. Germline V gene data show CDR1 as MNHEY and CDR2 as SVGEGT. CDR3 length equals 12 residues.

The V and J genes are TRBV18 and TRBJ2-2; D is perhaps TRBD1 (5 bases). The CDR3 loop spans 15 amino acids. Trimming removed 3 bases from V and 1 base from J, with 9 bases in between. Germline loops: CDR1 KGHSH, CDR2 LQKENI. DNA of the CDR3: TGTGCCAGCTCACCTGTTAGGGGGAACACCGGGGAGCTGTTTTTT. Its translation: CASSPVRGNTGELFF.

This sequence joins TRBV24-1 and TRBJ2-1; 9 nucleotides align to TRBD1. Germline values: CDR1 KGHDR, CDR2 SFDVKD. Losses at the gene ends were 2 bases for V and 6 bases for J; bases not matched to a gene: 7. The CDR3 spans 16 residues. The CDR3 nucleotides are TGTGCCACCAGTGATTCCGGGACAGGGCGTAGCAATGAGCAGTTCTTC. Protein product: CATSDSGTGRSNEQFF.

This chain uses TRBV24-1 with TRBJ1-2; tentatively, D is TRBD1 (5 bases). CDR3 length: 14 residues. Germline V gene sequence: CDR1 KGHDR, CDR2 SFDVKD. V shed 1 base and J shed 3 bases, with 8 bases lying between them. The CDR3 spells CATSDFSGYYGYTF. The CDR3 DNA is TGTGCCACCAGTGATTTCTCAGGGTACTATGGCTACACCTTC.

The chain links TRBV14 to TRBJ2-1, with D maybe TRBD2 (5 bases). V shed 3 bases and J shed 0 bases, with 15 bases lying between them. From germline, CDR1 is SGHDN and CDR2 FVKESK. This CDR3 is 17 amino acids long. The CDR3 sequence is CASSQVLGSPSYNEQFF. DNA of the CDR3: TGTGCCAGCAGCCAGGTATTGGGGAGCCCCTCCTACAATGAGCAGTTCTTC.

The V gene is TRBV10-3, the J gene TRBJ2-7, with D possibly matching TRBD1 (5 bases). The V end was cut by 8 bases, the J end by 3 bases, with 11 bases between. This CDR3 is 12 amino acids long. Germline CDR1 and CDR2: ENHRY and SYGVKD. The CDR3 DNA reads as TGTGCCATCGGGCAGGGTGGCTACGAGCAGTACGTC. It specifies CAIGQGGYEQYV.

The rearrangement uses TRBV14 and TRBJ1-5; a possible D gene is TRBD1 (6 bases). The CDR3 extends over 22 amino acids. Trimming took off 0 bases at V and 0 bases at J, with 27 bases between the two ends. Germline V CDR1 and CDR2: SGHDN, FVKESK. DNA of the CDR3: TGTGCCAGCAGCCAAGATCTTGGGGGGGGCAAGAGGAGGGGTTATAGCAATCAGCCCCAGCATTTT. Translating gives CASSQDLGGGKRRGYSNQPQHF. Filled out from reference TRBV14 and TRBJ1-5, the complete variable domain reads EAGVTQFPSHSVIEKGQTVTLRCDPISGHDNLYWYRRVMGKEIKFLLHFVKESKQDESGMPNNRFLAERTGGTYSTLKVQPAELEDSGVYFCASSQDLGGGKRRGYSNQPQHFGDGTRLSIL.

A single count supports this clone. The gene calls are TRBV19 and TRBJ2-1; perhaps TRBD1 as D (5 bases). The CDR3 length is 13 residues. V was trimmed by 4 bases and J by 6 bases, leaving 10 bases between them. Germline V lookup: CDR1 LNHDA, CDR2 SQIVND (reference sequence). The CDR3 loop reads CASSNIDSNEQFF. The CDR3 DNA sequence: TGTGCCAGTAGTAATATAGACAGCAATGAGCAGTTCTTC.

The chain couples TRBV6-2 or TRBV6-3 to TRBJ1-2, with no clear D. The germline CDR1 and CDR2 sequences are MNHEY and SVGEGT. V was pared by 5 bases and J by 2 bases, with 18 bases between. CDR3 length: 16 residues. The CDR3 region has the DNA TGTGCCAGCAGTCTTTTACCCCAGACGGGGAACTATGGCTACACCTTC. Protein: CASSLLPQTGNYGYTF.

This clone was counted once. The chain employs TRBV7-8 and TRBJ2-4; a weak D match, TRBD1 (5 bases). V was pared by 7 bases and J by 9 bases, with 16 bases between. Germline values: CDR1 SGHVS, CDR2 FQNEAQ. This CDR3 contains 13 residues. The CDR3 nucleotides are TGTGCCAGCACCCCAGGGATTTTAACCATTCAGTACTTC. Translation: CASTPGILTIQYF. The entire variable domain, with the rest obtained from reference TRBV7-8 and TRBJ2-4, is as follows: GAGVSQSPRYKVAKRGQDVALRCDPISGHVSLFWYQQALGQGPEFLTYFQNEAQLDKSGLPSDRFFAERPEGSVSTLKIQRTQQEDSAVYLCASTPGILTIQYFGAGTRLSVL.

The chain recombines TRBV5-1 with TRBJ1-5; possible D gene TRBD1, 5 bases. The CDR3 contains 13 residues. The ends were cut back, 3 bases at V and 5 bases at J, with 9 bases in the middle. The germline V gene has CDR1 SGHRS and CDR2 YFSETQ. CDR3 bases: TGCGCCAGCAGCTCCGACAGTTATCAGCCCCAGCATTTT. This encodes CASSSDSYQPQHF.

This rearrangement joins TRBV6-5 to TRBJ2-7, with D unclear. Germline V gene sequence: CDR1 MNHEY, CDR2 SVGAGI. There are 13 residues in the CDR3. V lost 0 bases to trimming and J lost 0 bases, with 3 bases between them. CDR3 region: CASSYSRSYEQYF. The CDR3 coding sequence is TGTGCCAGCAGTTACTCACGCTCCTACGAGCAGTACTTC.

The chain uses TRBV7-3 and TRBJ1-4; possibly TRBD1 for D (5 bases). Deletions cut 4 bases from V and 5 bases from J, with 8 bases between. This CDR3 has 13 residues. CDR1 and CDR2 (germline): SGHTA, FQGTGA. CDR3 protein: CASSSRGNEKLFF. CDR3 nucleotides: TGTGCCAGCAGCTCGCGGGGGAATGAAAAACTGTTTTTT.

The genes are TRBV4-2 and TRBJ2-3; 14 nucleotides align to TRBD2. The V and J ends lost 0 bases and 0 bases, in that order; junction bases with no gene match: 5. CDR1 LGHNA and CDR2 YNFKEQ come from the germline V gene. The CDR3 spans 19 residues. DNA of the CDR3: TGTGCCAGCAGCCAAGACGGACTAGCGGGGGGAGCAAGCACAGATACGCAGTATTTT. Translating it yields CASSQDGLAGGASTDTQYF.

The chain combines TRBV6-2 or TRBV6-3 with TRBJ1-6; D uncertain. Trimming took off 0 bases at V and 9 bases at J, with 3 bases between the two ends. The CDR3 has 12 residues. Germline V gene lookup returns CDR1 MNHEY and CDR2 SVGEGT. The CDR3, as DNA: TGTGCCAGCAGTTACTCGAGTTCACCCCTCCACTTT. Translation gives CASSYSSSPLHF.